This entry describes one T cell receptor (beta chain). What it binds is unknown. The data are from a study of PD-1 blockade in classical Hodgkin lymphoma. The data were produced by immunoSEQ multiplex PCR, yet TCRdb's version contains in-frame clones alone and is incomplete. This table holds 84,000 or so clones, about 90% found once. All patients experienced relapse after autologous stem cell transplantation, and brentuximab vedotin exposure was variable. Complete response, partial response or progressive disease made up the best responses. Losses at the gene ends were 3 bases for V and 9 bases for J; bases not matched to a gene: 10. From germline, CDR1 is MNHEY and CDR2 SMNVEV (reference sequence). The CDR3 runs to 15 residues. Study findings and constraints: Factors driving the repertoire differences, possibly disease activity or prior therapy, remain undefined. Newly diagnosed patients were reported to start with lower TCR diversity than healthy donors. Some patients began nivolumab under 1 year after ASCT. These patients were excluded from later analyses.

The clonotype was recovered from a human donor with classical Hodgkin lymphoma. Sequenced here: peripheral blood mononuclear cells (PBMCs), sampled before the second cycle of nivolumab. V usage is TRBV27 and J usage is TRBJ2-7, with TRBD2 matching over 11 bases. The CDR3 nucleotides are TGTGCCAGCAGTTTGGTAGCGGGAGGGTCCCTCAGGCAGTACTTC. Translated, it gives CASSLVAGGSLRQYF.